A selection of T cell receptor beta chains follows, all from one sample in a study of vaccination effects on CD4 cells after COVID-19. The assay was immunoSEQ multiplex PCR, and TCRdb's table has in-frame clones only and misses some. The table records about 19,000 clones, 74% of them present only once. Their recognized antigens are unknown. The sequencing here drew on CD4+ T cells from PBMCs cultured with SARS-CoV-2 spike peptides, taken before COVID-19 vaccination. These receptors originate from a human donor who had a prior SARS-CoV-2 infection. Both conserved end residues are part of each CDR3. The order of the fields is clone size, D gene, V gene, J gene, CDR3 protein, CDR3 DNA. D genes are given only for firm matches. Size values are once, few and many counts, or a class for expanded clones, and some rows have none.

>.|.|TRBV6-1|TRBJ2-2
CASSEHRDIGELFF
TGTGCCAGCAGTGAACACCGGGACATCGGGGAGCTGTTTTTT
>.|TRBD2|TRBV10-3|TRBJ2-7
CAISESSGRTFSYEQYF
TGTGCCATCAGTGAGTCCAGCGGGAGGACTTTTTCCTACGAGCAGTACTTC
>once|.|TRBV4-3|TRBJ2-1
CASSQELRDEQFF
TGCGCCAGCAGCCAAGAACTGAGGGATGAGCAGTTCTTC
>once|.|TRBV4-3|TRBJ1-4
CASSHTEGEKLFF
TGCGCCAGCAGTCATACAGAAGGGGAAAAACTGTTTTTT
>.|TRBD2|TRBV19|TRBJ2-7
CASSISGLAGYYEQYF
TGTGCCAGTAGTATATCCGGACTAGCGGGTTACTACGAGCAGTACTTC
>.|.|TRBV5-4|TRBJ2-5
CASSLVGVQETQYF
TGTGCCAGCAGCTTGGTAGGGGTTCAAGAGACCCAGTACTTC
>.|TRBD2|TRBV3-1/TRBV3-2|TRBJ2-1
CASSQDLLVGRAGDNEQFF
TGTGCCAGCAGCCAAGATCTTTTGGTTGGTCGGGCGGGGGACAATGAGCAGTTCTTC
>.|.|TRBV9|TRBJ1-2
CASSLQWGGRGYTF
TGTGCCAGCAGCTTACAGTGGGGCGGACGCGGCTACACCTTC
>.|TRBD1|TRBV5-1|TRBJ2-5
CASSLGTGEKETQYF
TGCGCCAGCAGCTTGGGGACAGGAGAAAAAGAGACCCAGTACTTC
>large|TRBD1|TRBV2|TRBJ1-4
CASSENRGTNEKLFF
TGTGCCAGCAGTGAGAACAGGGGAACTAATGAAAAACTGTTTTTT
>.|.|TRBV6-5|TRBJ2-3
CASSYSDYRGTDTQYF
TGTGCCAGCAGTTACTCGGACTACCGGGGCACAGATACGCAGTATTTT
>.|TRBD1|TRBV5-1|TRBJ2-3
CASRGTVTTDTQYF
TGCGCCAGCAGAGGGACAGTGACCACAGATACGCAGTATTTT
>.|.|TRBV4-2|TRBJ2-5
CASSQDMGETQYF
TGTGCCAGCAGCCAAGATATGGGGGAGACCCAGTACTTC
>.|.|TRBV2|TRBJ2-5
CASYRGGETQYF
TGTGCCAGCTACAGGGGGGGAGAGACCCAGTACTTC
>.|TRBD1|TRBV6-5|TRBJ2-2
CASSFTGAAGELFF
TGTGCCAGCAGTTTTACAGGGGCGGCCGGGGAGCTGTTTTTT
>.|.|TRBV10-3|TRBJ2-7
CAISESPYLFEQYF
TGTGCCATCAGTGAGTCCCCATATCTGTTCGAGCAGTACTTC
>.|.|TRBV6-5|TRBJ1-5
CASSYSTGQPQHF
TGTGCCAGCAGTTACTCTACGGGGCAGCCCCAGCATTTT
>.|TRBD2|TRBV7-2|TRBJ2-3
CASSSGLDFPNTQYF
TGTGCCAGCAGCTCGGGACTAGATTTCCCCAATACGCAGTATTTT
>.|TRBD2|TRBV12-5|TRBJ2-1
CASGLLAGGYNEQFF
TGTGCTAGTGGTTTGCTGGCGGGGGGTTACAATGAGCAGTTCTTC
>.|.|TRBV19|TRBJ1-5
CASTQGLNLNQPQHF
TGTGCCAGTACGCAGGGGCTCAACCTAAATCAGCCCCAGCATTTT
>once|.|TRBV9|TRBJ1-4
CASSVSGGDYEKLFF
TGTGCCAGCAGCGTATCCGGAGGGGATTACGAAAAACTGTTTTTT
>medium-sized|.|TRBV6-2/TRBV6-3|TRBJ1-1
CASSYGLTEAFF
TGTGCCAGCAGTTACGGATTGACTGAAGCTTTCTTT